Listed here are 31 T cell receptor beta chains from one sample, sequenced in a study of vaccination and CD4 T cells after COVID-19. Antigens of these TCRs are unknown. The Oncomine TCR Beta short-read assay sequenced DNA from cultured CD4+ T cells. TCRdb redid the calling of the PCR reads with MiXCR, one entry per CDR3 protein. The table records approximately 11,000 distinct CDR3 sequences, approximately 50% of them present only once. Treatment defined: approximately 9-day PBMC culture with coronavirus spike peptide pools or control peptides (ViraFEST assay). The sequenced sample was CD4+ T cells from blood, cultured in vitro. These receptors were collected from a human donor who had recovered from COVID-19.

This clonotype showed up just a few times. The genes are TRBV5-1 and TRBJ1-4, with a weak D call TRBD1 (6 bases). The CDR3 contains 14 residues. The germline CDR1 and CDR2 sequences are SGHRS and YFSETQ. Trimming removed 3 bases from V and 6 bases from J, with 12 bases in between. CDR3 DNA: TGCGCCAGCAGCTCAGGGGACCTAGATGAAAAACTGTTTTTT. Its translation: CASSSGDLDEKLFF.

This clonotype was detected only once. For the CDR3, the DNA is TGCAGTGCTAGCGAATGGACAGGGAGAGTCTCCGAGGGACTTAACACTGAAGCTTTCTTT. Its protein product is CSASEWTGRVSEGLNTEAFF. The chain is built from TRBV20-1 and TRBJ1-1; 8 bases line up with TRBD1. Germline trimming cut 3 bases from V and 2 bases from J; bases unmatched to any gene: 23. This CDR3 has 20 residues. Germline lookup yields CDR1 DFQATT and CDR2 SNEGSKA (reference sequence).

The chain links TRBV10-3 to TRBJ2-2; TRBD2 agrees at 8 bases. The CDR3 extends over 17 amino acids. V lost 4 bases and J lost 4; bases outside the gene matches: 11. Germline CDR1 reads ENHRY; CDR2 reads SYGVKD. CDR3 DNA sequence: TGTGCCATCAGTGGAAGGGCCAGCGGGGGACCCACCGGGGAGCTGTTTTTT. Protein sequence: CAISGRASGGPTGELFF.

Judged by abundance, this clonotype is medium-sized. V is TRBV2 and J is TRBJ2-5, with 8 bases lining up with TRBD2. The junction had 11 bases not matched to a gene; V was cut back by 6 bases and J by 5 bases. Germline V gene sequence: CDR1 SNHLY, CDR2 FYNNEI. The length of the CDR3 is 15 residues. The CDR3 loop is CASRSPGLGGETQYF. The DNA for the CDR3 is TGTGCCAGCAGATCACCGGGACTAGGAGGGGAGACCCAGTACTTC.

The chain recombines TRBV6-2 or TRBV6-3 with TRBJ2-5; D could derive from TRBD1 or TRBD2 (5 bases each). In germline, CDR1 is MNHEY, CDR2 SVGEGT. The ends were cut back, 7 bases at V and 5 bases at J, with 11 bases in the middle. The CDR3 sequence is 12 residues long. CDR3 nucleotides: TGTGCCAGCAAAGCCGGGGCGGAGACCCAGTACTTC. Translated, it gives CASKAGAETQYF.

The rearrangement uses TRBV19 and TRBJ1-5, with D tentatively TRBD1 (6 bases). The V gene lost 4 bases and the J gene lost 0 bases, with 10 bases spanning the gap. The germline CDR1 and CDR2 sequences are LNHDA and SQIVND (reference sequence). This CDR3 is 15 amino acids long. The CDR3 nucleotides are TGTGCCAGTAGTAGACAGGAGAATAGCAATCAGCCCCAGCATTTT. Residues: CASSRQENSNQPQHF.

The CDR3 sequence is CATSRGGMAGELFF. CDR3 DNA: TGTGCCACCAGCAGAGGCGGGATGGCCGGGGAGCTGTTTTTT. This chain uses TRBV15 with TRBJ2-2; D might be TRBD2 (6 bases). The germline V gene has CDR1 LNHNV and CDR2 YYDKDF (reference sequence). Trimming took 1 base from V and 6 from J, leaving 9 bases between them. The CDR3 length is 14 residues.

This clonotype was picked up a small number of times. The DNA for the CDR3 is TGTGCCAGCAGCTTTACAGGGAATGTCGGCTATGGCTACACCTTC. Its protein product is CASSFTGNVGYGYTF. The rearrangement links TRBV7-2 to TRBJ1-2, with D perhaps matching TRBD1 (6 bases). This CDR3 comprises 15 residues. V was shortened by 3 bases and J by 4 bases, with 15 bases between the two germline ends. Germline V gives CDR1 SGHTA, CDR2 FQGNSA. Supplemented by reference TRBV7-2 and TRBJ1-2, the full variable domain reads GAGVSQSPSNKVTEKGKDVELRCDPISGHTALYWYRQSLGQGLEFLIYFQGNSAPDKSGLPSDRFSAERTGGSVSTLTIQRTQQEDSAVYLCASSFTGNVGYGYTFGSGTRLTVV.

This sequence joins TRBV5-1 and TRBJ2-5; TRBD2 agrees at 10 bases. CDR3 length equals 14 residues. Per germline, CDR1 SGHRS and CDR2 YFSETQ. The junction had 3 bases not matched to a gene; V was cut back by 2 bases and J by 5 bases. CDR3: CASSFGAGGETQYF. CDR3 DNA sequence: TGCGCCAGCAGCTTCGGAGCGGGAGGGGAGACCCAGTACTTC.

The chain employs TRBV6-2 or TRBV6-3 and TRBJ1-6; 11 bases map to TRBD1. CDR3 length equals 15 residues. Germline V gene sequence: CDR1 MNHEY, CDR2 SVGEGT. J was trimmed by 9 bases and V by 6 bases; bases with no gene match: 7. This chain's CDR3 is CASRRTGGNSSPLHF. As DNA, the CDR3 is TGTGCCAGCAGACGGACAGGGGGCAACAGTTCACCCCTCCACTTT.

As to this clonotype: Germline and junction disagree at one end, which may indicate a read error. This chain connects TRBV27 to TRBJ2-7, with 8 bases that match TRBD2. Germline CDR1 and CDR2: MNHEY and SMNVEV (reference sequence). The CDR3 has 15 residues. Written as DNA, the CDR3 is TGTGCCAGCACCTTACTAGAGGGCGGGAGGTACGAGCAGTATTTC. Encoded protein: CASTLLEGGRYEQYF.

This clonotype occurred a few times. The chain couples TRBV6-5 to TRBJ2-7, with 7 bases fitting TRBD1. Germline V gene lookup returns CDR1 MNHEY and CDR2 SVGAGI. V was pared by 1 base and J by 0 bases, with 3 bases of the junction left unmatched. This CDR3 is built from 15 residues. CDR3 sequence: CASSYFNRGSYEQYF. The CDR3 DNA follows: TGTGCCAGCAGTTACTTTAACAGGGGCTCCTACGAGCAGTACTTC.

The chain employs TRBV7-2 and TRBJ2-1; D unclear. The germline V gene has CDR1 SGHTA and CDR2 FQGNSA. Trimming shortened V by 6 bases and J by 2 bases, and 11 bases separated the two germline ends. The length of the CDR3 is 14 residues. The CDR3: CASRGWTTYNEQFF. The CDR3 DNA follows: TGTGCCAGCAGAGGTTGGACCACCTACAATGAGCAGTTCTTC.

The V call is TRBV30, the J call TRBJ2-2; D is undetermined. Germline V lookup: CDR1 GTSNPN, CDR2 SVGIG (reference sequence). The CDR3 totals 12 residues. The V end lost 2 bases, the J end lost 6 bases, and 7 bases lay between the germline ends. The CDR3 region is CAWSKGPGELFF. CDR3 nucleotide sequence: TGTGCCTGGAGTAAAGGACCCGGGGAGCTGTTTTTT.

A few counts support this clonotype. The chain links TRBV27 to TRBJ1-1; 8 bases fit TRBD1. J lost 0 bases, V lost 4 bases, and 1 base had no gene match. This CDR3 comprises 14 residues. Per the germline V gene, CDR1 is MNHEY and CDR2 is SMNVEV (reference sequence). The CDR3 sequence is CASSWTGLNTEAFF. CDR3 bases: TGTGCCAGCAGTTGGACAGGGTTGAACACTGAAGCTTTCTTT.

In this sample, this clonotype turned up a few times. CDR3 bases: TGTGCCAGCAGCCTTACAGAGAACACTGAAGCTTTCTTT. Amino acid sequence: CASSLTENTEAFF. The chain couples TRBV7-8 to TRBJ1-1, with D hard to call. The CDR3 consists of 13 residues. Germline V gene lookup returns CDR1 SGHVS and CDR2 FQNEAQ. With 5 bases removed from V and 1 base from J, the gap between germline ends came to 8 bases.

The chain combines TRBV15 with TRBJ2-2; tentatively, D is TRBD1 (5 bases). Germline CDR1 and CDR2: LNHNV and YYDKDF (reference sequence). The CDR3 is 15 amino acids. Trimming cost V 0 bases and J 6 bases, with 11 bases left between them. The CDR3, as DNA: TGTGCCACCAGCAGAGATAGGGGCGCTCCCGGGGAGCTGTTTTTT. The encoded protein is CATSRDRGAPGELFF.

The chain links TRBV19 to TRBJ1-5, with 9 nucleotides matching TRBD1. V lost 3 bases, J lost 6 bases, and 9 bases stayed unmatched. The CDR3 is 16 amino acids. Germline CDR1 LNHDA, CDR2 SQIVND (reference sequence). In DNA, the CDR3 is TGTGCCAGTAGTATCCGCGCCGGGACAGGGTCTCAGCCCCAGCATTTT. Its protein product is CASSIRAGTGSQPQHF.

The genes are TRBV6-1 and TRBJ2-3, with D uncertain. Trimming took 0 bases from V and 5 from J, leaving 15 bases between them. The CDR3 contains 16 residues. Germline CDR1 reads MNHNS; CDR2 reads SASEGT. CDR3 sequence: CASSEAIIGRVDTQYF. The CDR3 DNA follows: TGTGCCAGCAGTGAAGCCATCATTGGGCGTGTAGATACGCAGTATTTT.

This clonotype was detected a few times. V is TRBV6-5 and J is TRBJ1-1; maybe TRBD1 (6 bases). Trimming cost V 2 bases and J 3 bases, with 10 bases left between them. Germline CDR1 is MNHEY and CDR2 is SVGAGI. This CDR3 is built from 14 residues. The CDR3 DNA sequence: TGTGCCAGCAGTTACCAGGGGAAGGACACTGAAGCTTTCTTT. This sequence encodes CASSYQGKDTEAFF.

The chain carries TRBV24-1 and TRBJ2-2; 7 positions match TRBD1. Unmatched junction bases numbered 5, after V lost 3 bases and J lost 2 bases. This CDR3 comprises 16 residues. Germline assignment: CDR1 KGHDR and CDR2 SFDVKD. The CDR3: CATSDRDRGNTGELFF. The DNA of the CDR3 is TGTGCCACCAGTGATCGGGACAGAGGAAACACCGGGGAGCTGTTTTTT.

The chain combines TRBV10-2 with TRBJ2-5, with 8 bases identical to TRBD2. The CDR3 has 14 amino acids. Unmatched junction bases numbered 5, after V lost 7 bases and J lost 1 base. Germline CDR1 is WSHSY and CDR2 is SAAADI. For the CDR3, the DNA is TGCGCCAGCAACGGACTAGCCGGCCAAGAGACCCAGTACTTC. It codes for CASNGLAGQETQYF.

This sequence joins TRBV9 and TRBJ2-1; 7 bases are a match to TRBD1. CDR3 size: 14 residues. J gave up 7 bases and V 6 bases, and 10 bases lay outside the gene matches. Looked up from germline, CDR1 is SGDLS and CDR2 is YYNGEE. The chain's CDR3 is CASTRMNRGNEQFF. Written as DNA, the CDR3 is TGTGCCAGCACCAGAATGAACAGGGGTAATGAGCAGTTCTTC.

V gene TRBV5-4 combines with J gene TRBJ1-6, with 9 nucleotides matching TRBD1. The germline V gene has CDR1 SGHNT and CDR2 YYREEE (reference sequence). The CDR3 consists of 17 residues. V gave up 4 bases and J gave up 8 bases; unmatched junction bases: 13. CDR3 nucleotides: TGTGCCAGCAGCAAGGGACAGGGATATTCCGGGGATTCACCCCTCCACTTT. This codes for CASSKGQGYSGDSPLHF.

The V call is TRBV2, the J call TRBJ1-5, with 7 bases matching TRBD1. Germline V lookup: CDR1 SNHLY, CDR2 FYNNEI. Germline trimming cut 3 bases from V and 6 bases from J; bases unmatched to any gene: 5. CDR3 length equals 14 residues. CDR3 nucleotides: TGTGCCAGCAGTGAGGCAGGGGGAGGTCAGCCCCAGCATTTT. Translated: CASSEAGGGQPQHF.

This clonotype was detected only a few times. CDR3 in DNA: TGCAGTGCACAGACGGTCAGGGGGGGCCAGCCCCAGCATTTT. Its protein is CSAQTVRGGQPQHF. The V gene is TRBV20-1, the J gene TRBJ1-5; 7 nucleotides agree with TRBD1. Losses at the gene ends were 6 bases for V and 7 bases for J; bases not matched to a gene: 12. The CDR3 sequence is 14 residues long. Germline assignment: CDR1 DFQATT and CDR2 SNEGSKA (reference sequence).

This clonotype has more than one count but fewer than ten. Written as DNA, the CDR3 is TGTGCCAGCAGCTCCTATACTCAGCCCCAGCATTTT. Residues: CASSSYTQPQHF. V usage is TRBV7-8 and J usage is TRBJ1-5; D remains ambiguous. CDR1 is SGHVS and CDR2 is FQNEAQ in the germline V gene. The CDR3 length is 12 residues. The V gene lost 4 bases and the J gene lost 6 bases, with 7 bases spanning the gap. Drawing the rest from reference TRBV7-8 and TRBJ1-5, the complete variable domain is GAGVSQSPRYKVAKRGQDVALRCDPISGHVSLFWYQQALGQGPEFLTYFQNEAQLDKSGLPSDRFFAERPEGSVSTLKIQRTQQEDSAVYLCASSSYTQPQHFGDGTRLSIL.

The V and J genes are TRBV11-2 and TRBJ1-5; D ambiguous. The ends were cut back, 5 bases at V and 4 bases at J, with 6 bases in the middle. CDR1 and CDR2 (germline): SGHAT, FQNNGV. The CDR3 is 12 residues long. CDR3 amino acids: CASSPRNQPQHF. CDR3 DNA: TGTGCCAGCAGCCCTCGTAATCAGCCCCAGCATTTT.

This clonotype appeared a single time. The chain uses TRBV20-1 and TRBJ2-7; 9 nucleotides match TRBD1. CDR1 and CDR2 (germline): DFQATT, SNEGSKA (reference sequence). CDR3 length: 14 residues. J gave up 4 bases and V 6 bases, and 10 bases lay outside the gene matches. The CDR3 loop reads CSARPGTGIYEQYF. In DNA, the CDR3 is TGCAGTGCAAGACCCGGGACAGGGATATACGAGCAGTACTTC.

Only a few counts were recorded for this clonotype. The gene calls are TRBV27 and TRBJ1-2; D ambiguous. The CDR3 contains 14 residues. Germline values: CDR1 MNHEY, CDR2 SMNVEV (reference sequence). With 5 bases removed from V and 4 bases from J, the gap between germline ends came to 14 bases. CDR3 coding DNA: TGTGCCAGCAGTCCATCCGGGATCCGCTATGGCTACACCTTC. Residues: CASSPSGIRYGYTF.

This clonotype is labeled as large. In nucleotides, the CDR3 is TGTGCCAGCAGTTTATGGCTAGCGGCGCGGGAGCAGTACTTC. It codes for CASSLWLAAREQYF. The chain employs TRBV27 and TRBJ2-7; 7 nucleotides match TRBD2. The CDR3 loop spans 14 amino acids. Trimming at V came to 1 base and at J to 7 bases, leaving 7 bases not matched to a gene. The germline V gene encodes CDR1 MNHEY and CDR2 SMNVEV (reference sequence).